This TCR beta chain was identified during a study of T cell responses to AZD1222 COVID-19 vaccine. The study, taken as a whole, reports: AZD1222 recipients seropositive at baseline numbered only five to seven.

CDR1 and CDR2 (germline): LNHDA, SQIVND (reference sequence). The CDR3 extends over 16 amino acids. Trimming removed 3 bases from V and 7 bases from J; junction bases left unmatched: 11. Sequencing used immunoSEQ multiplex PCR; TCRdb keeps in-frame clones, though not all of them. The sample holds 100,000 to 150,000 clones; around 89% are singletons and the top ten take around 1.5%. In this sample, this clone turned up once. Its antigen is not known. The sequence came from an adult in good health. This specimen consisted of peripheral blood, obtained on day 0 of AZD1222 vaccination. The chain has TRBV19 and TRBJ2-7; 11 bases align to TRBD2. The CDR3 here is CASSILAGGDLGEQYF. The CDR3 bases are TGTGCCAGTAGTATCCTAGCGGGAGGTGATTTGGGTGAGCAGTACTTC.